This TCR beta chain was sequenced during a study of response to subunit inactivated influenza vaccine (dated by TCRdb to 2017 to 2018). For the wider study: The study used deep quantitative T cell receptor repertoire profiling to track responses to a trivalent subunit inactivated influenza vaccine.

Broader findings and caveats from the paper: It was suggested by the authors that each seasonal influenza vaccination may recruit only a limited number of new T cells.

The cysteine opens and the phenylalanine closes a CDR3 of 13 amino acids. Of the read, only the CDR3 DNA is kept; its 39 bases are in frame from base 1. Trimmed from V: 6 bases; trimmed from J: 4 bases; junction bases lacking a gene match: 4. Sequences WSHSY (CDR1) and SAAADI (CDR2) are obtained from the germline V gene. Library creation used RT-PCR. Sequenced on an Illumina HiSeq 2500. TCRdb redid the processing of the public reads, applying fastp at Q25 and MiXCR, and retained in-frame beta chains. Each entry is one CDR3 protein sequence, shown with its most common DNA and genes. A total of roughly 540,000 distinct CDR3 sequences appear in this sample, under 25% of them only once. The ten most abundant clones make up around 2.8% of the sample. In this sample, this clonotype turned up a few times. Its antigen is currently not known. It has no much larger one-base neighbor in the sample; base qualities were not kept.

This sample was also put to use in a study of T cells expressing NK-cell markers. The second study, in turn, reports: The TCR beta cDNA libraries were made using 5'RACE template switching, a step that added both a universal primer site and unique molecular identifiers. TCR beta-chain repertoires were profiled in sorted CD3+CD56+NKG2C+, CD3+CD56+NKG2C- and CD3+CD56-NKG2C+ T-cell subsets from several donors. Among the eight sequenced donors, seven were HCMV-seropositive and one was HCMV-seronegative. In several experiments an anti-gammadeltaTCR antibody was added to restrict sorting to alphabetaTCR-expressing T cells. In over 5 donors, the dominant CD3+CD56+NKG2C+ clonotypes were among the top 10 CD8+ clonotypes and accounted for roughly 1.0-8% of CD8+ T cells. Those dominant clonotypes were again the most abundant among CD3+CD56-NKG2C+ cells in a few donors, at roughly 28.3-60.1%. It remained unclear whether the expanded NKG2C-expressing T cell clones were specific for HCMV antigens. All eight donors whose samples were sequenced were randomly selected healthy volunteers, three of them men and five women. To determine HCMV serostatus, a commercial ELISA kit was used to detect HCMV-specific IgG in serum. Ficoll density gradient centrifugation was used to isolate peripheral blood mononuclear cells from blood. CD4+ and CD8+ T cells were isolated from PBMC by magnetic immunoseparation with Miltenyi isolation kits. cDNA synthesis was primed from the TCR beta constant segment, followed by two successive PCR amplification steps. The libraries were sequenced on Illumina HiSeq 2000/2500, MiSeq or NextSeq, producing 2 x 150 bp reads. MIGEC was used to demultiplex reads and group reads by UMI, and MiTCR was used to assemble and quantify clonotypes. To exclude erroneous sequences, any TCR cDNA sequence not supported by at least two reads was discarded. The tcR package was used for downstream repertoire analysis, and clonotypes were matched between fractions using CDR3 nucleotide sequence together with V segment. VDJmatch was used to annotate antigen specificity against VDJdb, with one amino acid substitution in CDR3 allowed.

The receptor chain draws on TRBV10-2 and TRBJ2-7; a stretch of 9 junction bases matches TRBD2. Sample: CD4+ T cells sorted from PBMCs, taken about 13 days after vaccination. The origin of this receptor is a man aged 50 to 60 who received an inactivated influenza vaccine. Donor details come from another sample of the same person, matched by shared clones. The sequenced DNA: TGCGCCAGCAGAAGGACTAGCGAATACGAGCAGTACTTC. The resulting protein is CASRRTSEYEQYF.